The 15 T cell receptor beta chains below were found in one sample sequenced in a study of T cells after yellow fever vaccination. From the 5' RACE reads, TCRdb called clonotypes with MiXCR, one entry per CDR3 protein. The repertoire has 100,000 to 150,000 distinct CDR3 sequences, almost 9% of them found once; the top ten carry roughly 43%. The sequencing used CD8+ T cells sorted from PBMCs, collected on the day of the yellow fever booster vaccination. The origin of the receptors is a man aged 18 to 29 who received the YFV17D yellow fever vaccine.

The chain joins TRBV10-2 to TRBJ2-1, with unresolved D. The CDR3 has 12 amino acids. The V and J ends lost 4 bases and 9 bases respectively, with 10 bases between them. The germline gives CDR1 WSHSY, CDR2 SAAADI. The DNA of the CDR3 is TGCGCCAGCAGTGCTGGTTATGTTGAGCAGTTCTTC. Translated: CASSAGYVEQFF.

The gene calls are TRBV4-2 and TRBJ2-2, with TRBD2 identical over 9 bases. In germline, CDR1 is LGHNA, CDR2 YNFKEQ. CDR3 size: 18 residues. The ends lost 1 base at V and 0 bases at J; junction bases unmatched: 6. The CDR3 spells CASSQGPSGVANTGELFF. The CDR3 coding sequence is TGTGCCAGCAGCCAAGGCCCTAGCGGGGTCGCGAACACCGGGGAGCTGTTTTTT.

This chain uses TRBV5-1 with TRBJ2-5, with 12 bases matching TRBD1. Germline V gene sequence: CDR1 SGHRS, CDR2 YFSETQ. The CDR3 consists of 19 residues. V trimming: 1 base; J trimming: 4 bases; junction bases outside the gene matches: 14. Here the CDR3 DNA reads TGCGCCAGCAGCTTGTTCTATCTCCGGGACAGGGGGCTCGGAGAGACCCAGTACTTC. Translated, it gives CASSLFYLRDRGLGETQYF.

The sample holds a few counts of this clonotype. V gene TRBV20-1 combines with J gene TRBJ1-6; D is possibly TRBD1 (6 bases). The CDR3 runs 16 residues. Per the germline V gene, CDR1 is DFQATT and CDR2 is SNEGSKA (reference sequence). The germline V and J ends were trimmed by 6 bases and 3 bases, with 18 bases remaining between them. This chain's CDR3 is CSANTRDNLYNSPLHF. CDR3 in DNA: TGCAGTGCCAACACCCGGGACAACCTCTATAATTCACCCCTCCACTTT.

CDR3 region: CASSGGQFIQGSYEQYF. CDR3 in DNA: TGTGCCAGTAGCGGGGGACAGTTCATCCAGGGCTCCTACGAGCAGTACTTC. The chain employs TRBV19 and TRBJ2-7; tentative D call: TRBD1 (7 bases). CDR1 and CDR2 from the germline V gene are LNHDA and SQIVND (reference sequence). CDR3 length equals 17 residues. The germline V and J ends were trimmed by 6 bases and 0 bases, with 21 bases remaining between them.

This clonotype was seen more than once but under ten times. The chain couples TRBV7-9 to TRBJ1-4; D not resolved. Germline CDR1 is SEHNR and CDR2 is FQNEAQ (reference sequence). With 5 bases removed from V and 7 bases from J, the gap between germline ends came to 20 bases. This CDR3 is 16 amino acids long. The CDR3 bases are TGTGCCAGCAGCCGGGATACGTTTTGGCCTGGTGAAAAACTGTTTTTT. Its protein product is CASSRDTFWPGEKLFF.

A few counts support this clonotype. The chain uses TRBV5-4 and TRBJ2-1, with 9 bases lining up with TRBD2. Germline CDR1 reads SGHNT; CDR2 reads YYREEE (reference sequence). The CDR3 length is 18 residues. The V segment lost 0 bases and the J segment 2 bases; nucleotides outside the gene matches: 9. CDR3 loop: CASSLVVASGATYNEQFF. CDR3 nucleotides: TGTGCCAGCAGCTTGGTGGTGGCTAGCGGGGCAACCTACAATGAGCAGTTCTTC.

V usage is TRBV20-1 and J usage is TRBJ1-5; 8 nucleotides match TRBD1. The CDR3 length is 14 residues. Germline loops: CDR1 DFQATT, CDR2 SNEGSKA (reference sequence). After removal of 4 bases from V and 6 bases from J, the junction contained 8 bases not matched to a gene. The CDR3 sequence: CSATRQGASQPQHF. The CDR3 DNA is TGCAGTGCTACGCGGCAGGGGGCCAGTCAGCCCCAGCATTTT.

This clonotype was picked up a small number of times. The rearrangement uses TRBV7-8 and TRBJ1-4; D is unresolved. This CDR3 is 15 amino acids long. With 5 bases removed from V and 4 bases from J, the gap between germline ends came to 14 bases. Germline CDR1 is SGHVS and CDR2 is FQNEAQ. The CDR3 DNA reads as TGTGCCAGCAGCCCCGAGCACGGGAGTAATGAAAAACTGTTTTTT. Amino acid sequence: CASSPEHGSNEKLFF.

This clonotype was seen repeatedly, ten times or more. V is TRBV4-3 and J is TRBJ2-3, with no clear D. Trimming took 2 bases from V and 2 from J, leaving 11 bases between them. This CDR3 contains 15 residues. Per germline, CDR1 LGHNA and CDR2 YSLEER. CDR3 nucleotides: TGCGCCAGCAGCCAATTTCAGATTGACACAGATACGCAGTATTTT. It yields the protein CASSQFQIDTDTQYF.

This clonotype was picked up many times. V and J are TRBV29-1 and TRBJ2-7; no firm D call. Germline V gene data show CDR1 as SQVTM and CDR2 as ANQGSEA. The CDR3 totals 13 residues. V shed 2 bases and J shed 3 bases, with 11 bases lying between them. The CDR3 here is CSVEQDPDYEQYF. CDR3 bases: TGCAGCGTTGAACAGGACCCAGACTACGAGCAGTACTTC.

This clonotype was counted a few times. The CDR3 protein is CASSSWDFDTGELFF. The CDR3 DNA reads as TGTGCCAGCAGCTCGTGGGACTTTGACACCGGGGAGCTGTTTTTT. The chain links TRBV7-6 to TRBJ2-2, with a weak D call TRBD2 (6 bases). CDR1 is SGHVS, CDR2 FNYEAQ, per germline. V was clipped by 4 bases and J by 3 bases, with 12 bases between them. This CDR3 is 15 amino acids long.

V and J are TRBV6-2 or TRBV6-3 and TRBJ1-5, with D tentatively TRBD1 (5 bases). V was clipped by 0 bases and J by 5 bases, with 11 bases between them. The CDR3 loop spans 15 amino acids. The germline V gene encodes CDR1 MNHEY and CDR2 SVGEGT. This CDR3 reads CASSYSIPGHQPQHF. The CDR3 nucleotides are TGTGCCAGCAGTTACTCGATCCCAGGGCATCAGCCCCAGCATTTT.

This clonotype was observed a few times. The chain has TRBV29-1 and TRBJ1-1; no clear D. CDR3 length: 12 amino acids. Germline CDR1 SQVTM, CDR2 ANQGSEA. V shed 2 bases and J shed 10 bases, with 14 bases lying between them. The CDR3 region has the DNA TGCAGCGTTGAACTTAACCGGGGTGGAGCTTTCTTT. Protein product: CSVELNRGGAFF.

The genes are TRBV7-9 and TRBJ2-5, with unresolved D. The germline V gene has CDR1 SEHNR and CDR2 FQNEAQ (reference sequence). This CDR3 has 15 residues. Trimming took 4 bases from V and 7 from J, leaving 19 bases between them. The DNA for the CDR3 is TGTGCCAGCAGCTCAGCGAACGAGGCGTGGGGGACCCAGTACTTC. Protein product: CASSSANEAWGTQYF. The complete variable domain, with remaining parts taken from reference TRBV7-9 and TRBJ2-5, reads DTGVSQNPRHKITKRGQNVTFRCDPISEHNRLYWYRQTLGQGPEFLTYFQNEAQLEKSRLLSDRFSAERPKGSFSTLEIQRTEQGDSAMYLCASSSANEAWGTQYFGPGTRLLVL.